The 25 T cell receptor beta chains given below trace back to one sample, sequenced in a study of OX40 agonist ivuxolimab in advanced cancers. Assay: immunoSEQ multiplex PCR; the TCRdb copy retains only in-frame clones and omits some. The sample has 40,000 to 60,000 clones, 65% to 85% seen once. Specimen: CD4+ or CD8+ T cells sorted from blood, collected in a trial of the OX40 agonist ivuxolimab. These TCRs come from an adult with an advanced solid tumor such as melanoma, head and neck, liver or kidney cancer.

The CDR3 sequence is CASGLGQGATGELFF. DNA of the CDR3: TGTGCTAGTGGTTTAGGACAGGGGGCGACCGGGGAGCTGTTTTTT. The genes are TRBV12-5 and TRBJ2-2, with 11 bases identical to TRBD1. Germline V lookup: CDR1 LGHNT, CDR2 FRNRAP. V shed 3 bases, J shed 5 bases, and the junction held 2 bases outside the gene matches. The CDR3 covers 15 residues.

CDR3: CASSLVSGTGAGYTF. DNA for the CDR3: TGTGCCAGCAGTTTAGTAAGCGGGACAGGCGCTGGCTACACCTTC. The V and J genes are TRBV6-6 and TRBJ1-2, with 8 bases that match TRBD1. Germline CDR1 is MNHNY and CDR2 is SVGAGI (reference sequence). Unmatched junction bases numbered 11, after V lost 4 bases and J lost 7 bases. CDR3 length equals 15 residues.

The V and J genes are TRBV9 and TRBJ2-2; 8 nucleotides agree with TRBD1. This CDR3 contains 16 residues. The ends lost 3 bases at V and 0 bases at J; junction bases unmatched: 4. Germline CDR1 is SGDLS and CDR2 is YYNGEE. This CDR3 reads CASSGRDRPNTGELFF. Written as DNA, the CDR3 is TGTGCCAGCAGCGGTCGGGACAGGCCGAACACCGGGGAGCTGTTTTTT. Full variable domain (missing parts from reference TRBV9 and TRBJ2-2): DSGVTQTPKHLITATGQRVTLRCSPRSGDLSVYWYQQSLDQGLQFLIQYYNGEERAKGNILERFSAQQFPDLHSELNLSSLELGDSALYFCASSGRDRPNTGELFFGEGSRLTVL.

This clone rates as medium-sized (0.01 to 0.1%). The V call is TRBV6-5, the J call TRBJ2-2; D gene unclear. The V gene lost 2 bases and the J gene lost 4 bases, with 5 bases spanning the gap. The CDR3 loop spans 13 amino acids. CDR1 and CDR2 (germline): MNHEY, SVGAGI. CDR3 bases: TGTGCCAGCAGTTACGACGTCACCGGGGAGCTGTTTTTT. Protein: CASSYDVTGELFF.

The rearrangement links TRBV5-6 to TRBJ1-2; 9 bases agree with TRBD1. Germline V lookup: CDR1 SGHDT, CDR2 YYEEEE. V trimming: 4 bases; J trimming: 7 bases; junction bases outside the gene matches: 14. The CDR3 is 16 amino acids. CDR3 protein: CASSAGTGTKKSGYTF. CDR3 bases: TGTGCCAGCAGCGCCGGGACAGGGACGAAAAAAAGTGGCTACACCTTC.

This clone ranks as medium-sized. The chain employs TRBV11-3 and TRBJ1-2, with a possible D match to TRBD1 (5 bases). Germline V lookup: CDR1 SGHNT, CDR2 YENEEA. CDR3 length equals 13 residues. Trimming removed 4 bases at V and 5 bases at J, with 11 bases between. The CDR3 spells CASSSPRQYGYTF. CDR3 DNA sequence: TGTGCCAGCAGCTCTCCCCGACAGTATGGCTACACCTTC.

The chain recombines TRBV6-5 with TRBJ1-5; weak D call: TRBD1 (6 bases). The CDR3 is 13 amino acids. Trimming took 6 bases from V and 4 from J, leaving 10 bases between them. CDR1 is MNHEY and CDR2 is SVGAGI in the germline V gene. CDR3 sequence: CASSGQQNQPQHF. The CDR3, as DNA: TGTGCCAGCAGCGGACAGCAAAATCAGCCCCAGCATTTT.

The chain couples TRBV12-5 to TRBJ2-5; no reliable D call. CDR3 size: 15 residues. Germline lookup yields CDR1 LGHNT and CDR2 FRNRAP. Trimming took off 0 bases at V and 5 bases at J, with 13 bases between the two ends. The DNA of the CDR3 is TGTGCTAGTGGTTTGGTCCTCCCCATTGGGGAGACCCAGTACTTC. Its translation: CASGLVLPIGETQYF. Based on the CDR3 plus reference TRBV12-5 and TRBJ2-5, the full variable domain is DARVTQTPRHKVTEMGQEVTMRCQPILGHNTVFWYRQTMMQGLELLAYFRNRAPLDDSGMPKDRFSAEMPDATLATLKIQPSEPRDSAVYFCASGLVLPIGETQYFGPGTRLLVL.

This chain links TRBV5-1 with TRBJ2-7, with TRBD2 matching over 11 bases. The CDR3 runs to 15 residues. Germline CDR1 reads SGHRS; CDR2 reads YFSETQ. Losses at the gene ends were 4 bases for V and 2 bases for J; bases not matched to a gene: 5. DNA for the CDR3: TGCGCCAGCAGCCTCGGGACTAGCGGAGCCTACGAGCAGTACTTC. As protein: CASSLGTSGAYEQYF.

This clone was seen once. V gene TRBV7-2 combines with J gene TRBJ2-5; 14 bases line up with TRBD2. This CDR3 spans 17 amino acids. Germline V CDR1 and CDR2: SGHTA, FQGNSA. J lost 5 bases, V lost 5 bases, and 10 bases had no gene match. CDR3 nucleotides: TGTGCCAGCAGCCGGACTAGCGGGGGGTGGGTGTGGGAGACCCAGTACTTC. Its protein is CASSRTSGGWVWETQYF.

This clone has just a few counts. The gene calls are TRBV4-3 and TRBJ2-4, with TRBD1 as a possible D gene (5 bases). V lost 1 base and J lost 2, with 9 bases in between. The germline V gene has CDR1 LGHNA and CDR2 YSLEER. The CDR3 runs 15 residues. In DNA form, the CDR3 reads TGCGCCAGCAGCCAAGCAAGGGGAACCAAAAACATTCAGTACTTC. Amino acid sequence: CASSQARGTKNIQYF.

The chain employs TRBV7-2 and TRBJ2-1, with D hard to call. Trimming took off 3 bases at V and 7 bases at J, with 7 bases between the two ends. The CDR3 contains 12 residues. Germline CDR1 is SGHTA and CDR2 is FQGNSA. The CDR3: CASSFSHNEQFF. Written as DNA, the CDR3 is TGTGCCAGCAGCTTCTCACATAATGAGCAGTTCTTC. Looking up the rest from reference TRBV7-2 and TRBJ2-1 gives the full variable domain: GAGVSQSPSNKVTEKGKDVELRCDPISGHTALYWYRQSLGQGLEFLIYFQGNSAPDKSGLPSDRFSAERTGGSVSTLTIQRTQQEDSAVYLCASSFSHNEQFFGPGTRLTVL.

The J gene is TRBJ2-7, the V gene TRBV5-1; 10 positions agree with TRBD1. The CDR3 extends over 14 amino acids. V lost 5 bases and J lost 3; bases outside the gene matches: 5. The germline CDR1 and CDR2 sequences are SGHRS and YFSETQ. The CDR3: CASRTGGDNYEQYF. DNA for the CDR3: TGCGCCAGCAGGACAGGGGGCGATAACTACGAGCAGTACTTC.

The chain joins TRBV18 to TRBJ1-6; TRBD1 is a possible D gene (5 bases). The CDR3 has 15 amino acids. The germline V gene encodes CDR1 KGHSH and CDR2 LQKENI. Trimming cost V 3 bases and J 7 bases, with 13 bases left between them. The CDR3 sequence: CASSPQDTRNSPLHF. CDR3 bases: TGTGCCAGCTCACCCCAGGACACCCGGAATTCACCCCTCCACTTT.

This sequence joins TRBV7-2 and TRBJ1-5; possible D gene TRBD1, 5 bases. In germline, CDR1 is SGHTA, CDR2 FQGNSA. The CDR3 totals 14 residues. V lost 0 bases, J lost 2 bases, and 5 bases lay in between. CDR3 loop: CASSLAGGNQPQHF. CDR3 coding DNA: TGTGCCAGCAGCTTAGCAGGGGGCAATCAGCCCCAGCATTTT.

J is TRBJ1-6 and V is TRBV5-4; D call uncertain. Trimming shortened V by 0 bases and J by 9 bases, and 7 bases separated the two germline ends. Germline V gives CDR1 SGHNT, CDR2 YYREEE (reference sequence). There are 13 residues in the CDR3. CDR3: CASSLDIGSPLHF. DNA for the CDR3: TGTGCCAGCAGCTTGGACATTGGTTCACCCCTCCACTTT.

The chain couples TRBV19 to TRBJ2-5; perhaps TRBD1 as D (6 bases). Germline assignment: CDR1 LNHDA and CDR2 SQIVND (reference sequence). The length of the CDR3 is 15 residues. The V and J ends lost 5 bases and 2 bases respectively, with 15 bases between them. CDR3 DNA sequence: TGTGCCAGTAGTTCCTACAGGGTAGGGCAAGAGACCCAGTACTTC. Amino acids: CASSSYRVGQETQYF.

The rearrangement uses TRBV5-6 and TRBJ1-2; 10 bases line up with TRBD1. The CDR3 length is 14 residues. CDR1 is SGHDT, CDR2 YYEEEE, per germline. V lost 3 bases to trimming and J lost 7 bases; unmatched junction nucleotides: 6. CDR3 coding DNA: TGTGCCAGCAGCTGGGGGACAGGGGCTGGTGGCTACACCTTC. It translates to CASSWGTGAGGYTF.

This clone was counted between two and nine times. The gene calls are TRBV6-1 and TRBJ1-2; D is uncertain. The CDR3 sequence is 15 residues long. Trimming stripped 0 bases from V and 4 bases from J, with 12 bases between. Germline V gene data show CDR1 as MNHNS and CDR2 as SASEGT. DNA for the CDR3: TGTGCCAGCAGTGAAGCTGACATGCAGGCCTATGGCTACACCTTC. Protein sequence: CASSEADMQAYGYTF.

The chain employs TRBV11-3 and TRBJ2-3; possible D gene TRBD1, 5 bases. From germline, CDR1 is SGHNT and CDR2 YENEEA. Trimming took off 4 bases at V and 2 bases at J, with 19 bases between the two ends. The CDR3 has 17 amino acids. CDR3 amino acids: CASSSMVQGTFTDTQYF. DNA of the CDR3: TGTGCCAGCAGCTCAATGGTGCAGGGCACCTTCACAGATACGCAGTATTTT.

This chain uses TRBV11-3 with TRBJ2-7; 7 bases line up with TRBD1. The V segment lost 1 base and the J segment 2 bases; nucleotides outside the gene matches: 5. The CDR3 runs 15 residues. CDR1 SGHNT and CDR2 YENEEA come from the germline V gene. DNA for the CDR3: TGTGCCAGCAGCTTAGCCCGGGACAGCCCCTACGAGCAGTACTTC. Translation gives CASSLARDSPYEQYF.

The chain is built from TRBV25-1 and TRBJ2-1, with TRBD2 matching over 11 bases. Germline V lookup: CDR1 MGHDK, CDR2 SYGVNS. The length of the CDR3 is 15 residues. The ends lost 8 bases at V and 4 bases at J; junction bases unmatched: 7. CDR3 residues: CASEPSGGKYNEQFF. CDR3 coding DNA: TGTGCCAGCGAACCTAGCGGGGGGAAGTACAATGAGCAGTTCTTC.

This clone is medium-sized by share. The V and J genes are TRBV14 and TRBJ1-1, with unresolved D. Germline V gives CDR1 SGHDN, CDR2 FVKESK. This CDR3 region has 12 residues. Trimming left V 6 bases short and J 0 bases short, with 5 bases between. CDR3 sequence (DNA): TGTGCCAGCAGACACTTGAACACTGAAGCTTTCTTT. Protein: CASRHLNTEAFF.

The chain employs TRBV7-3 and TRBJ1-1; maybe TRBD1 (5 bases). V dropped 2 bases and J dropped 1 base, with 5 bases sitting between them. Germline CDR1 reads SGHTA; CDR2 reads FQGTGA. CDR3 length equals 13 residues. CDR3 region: CASSLDRNTEAFF. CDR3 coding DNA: TGTGCCAGCAGCTTAGACAGGAACACTGAAGCTTTCTTT. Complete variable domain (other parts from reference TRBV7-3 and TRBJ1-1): GAGVSQTPSNKVTEKGKYVELRCDPISGHTALYWYRQSLGQGPEFLIYFQGTGAADDSGLPNDRFFAVRPEGSVSTLKIQRTERGDSAVYLCASSLDRNTEAFFGQGTRLTVV.

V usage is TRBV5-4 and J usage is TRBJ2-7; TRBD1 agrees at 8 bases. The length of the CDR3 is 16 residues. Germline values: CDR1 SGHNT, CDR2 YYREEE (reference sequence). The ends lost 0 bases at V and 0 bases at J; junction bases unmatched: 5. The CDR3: CASSLGWTGNSYEQYF. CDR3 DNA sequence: TGTGCCAGCAGCTTGGGCTGGACAGGGAACTCCTACGAGCAGTACTTC.